This T cell receptor beta chain was profiled in a study of cytomegalovirus exposure and HLA in healthy donors. The germline V gene encodes CDR1 LGHNA and CDR2 YNFKEQ. With 0 bases removed from V and 4 bases from J, the gap between germline ends came to 6 bases. The CDR3 runs to 13 residues. Primers: 60 Vbeta forward and 13 Jbeta reverse. TCRdb's copy holds only in-frame clones and misses some; the assay was immunoSEQ multiplex PCR. Seen here are approximately 160,000 clones, roughly 80% observed once, and the top ten hold 1% to 1.5%. Regarding the study as a whole: Later analysis identified about 17,000 TCR beta sequences associated with HLA alleles, using a false discovery rate threshold of 0.05.

This clone was seen a few times. What it binds is unknown. The chain links TRBV4-2 to TRBJ1-2; D gene ambiguous. This receptor was identified in a man in his fifties or sixties in good health and CMV-seropositive. The specimen sequenced was PBMCs. CDR3 bases: TGTGCCAGCAGCCAAGAGAGAGGCTATGGCTACACCTTC. It yields the protein CASSQERGYGYTF.